Here is one TCR beta chain with its context. Its specificity is unknown. This may be a read error, as it is one base from a much larger clone. These data come from a study of molecular identifiers for immune sequencing clone quantification. Study summary: Five portions were made in replicates from RNA of 20,000 or 100,000 naive CD8 cells, and four underwent sequencing.

TCRdb used MiXCR to reprocess the PCR reads, holding one entry per CDR3 protein. The sample has roughly 50,000 distinct CDR3 sequences; about 25% are singletons. The V and J ends lost 5 bases and 2 bases respectively, with 14 bases between them. CDR1 SGHVS and CDR2 FQNEAQ come from the germline V gene. The CDR3 spans 15 residues. General study points: Clones that exceeded 20 RNA copies held over 97% of effector molecules, yet under 1% in naive cells. Spiked-in Jurkat TCR RNA corresponding to one cell was reported as detectable against more than 950,000 naive cells.

Sorting selected naive CD8 T cells with a CD8+CD4-CCR7+CD45RA+ phenotype. The genes are TRBV7-8 and TRBJ2-3, with D unresolved. Sequencing input: naive CD8+ T cells from blood, with Jurkat cell RNA spiked in. Regarding subset: FACS-sorted CD8+CD4-CCR7+CD45RA+ naive T cells. This TCR came from a human donor in good health. Some libraries in this study had Jurkat cell RNA spiked in. CDR3 nucleotide sequence: TGTGCCAGCAGCAACACCAGGTGGGCCACAGATACGCAGTATTTT. Protein product: CASSNTRWATDTQYF.